This T cell receptor (beta chain) comes out of a study of T cells in localized non-small cell lung cancer. CDR1 and CDR2 (germline): SEHNR, FQNEAQ (reference sequence). CDR3 length: 13 residues. Trimming removed 3 bases at V and 6 bases at J, with 12 bases between. Assay used: immunoSEQ multiplex PCR; TCRdb lists only in-frame clones, some missing. The sample includes around 36,000 clones, about four fifths seen only once; the top ten take under 8%. V gene TRBV7-9 combines with J gene TRBJ2-7; possibly TRBD2 for D (6 bases). The sequence derives from a male donor at least 60 years old with stage II lung adenocarcinoma. The sample here was peripheral blood mononuclear cells, taken before any cancer treatment. CDR3 residues: CASSFGQGGEQYF. The CDR3 DNA reads TGTGCCAGCAGCTTCGGGCAGGGAGGCGAGCAGTACTTC.